This TCR beta chain was found in a study of T cells in Graves' hyperthyroidism and ophthalmopathy. Exclusion criteria comprised uncontrolled infection, other autoimmune disease, pregnancy or lactation. Diagnosis rested on symptoms, serum thyroxine and TRAb, thyroid ultrasound, and orbital computed tomography. A 10 ml volume of fresh peripheral blood provided the PBMCs. With V trimmed by 8 bases and J by 5 bases, 12 bases remained unmatched. Germline V gives CDR1 DFQATT, CDR2 SNEGSKA (reference sequence). This CDR3 spans 14 amino acids. In its sample, this clonotype was seen many times. RNA transcripts yielded amplified TCR beta CDR3 regions. When the TCR CDR3 underwent first-round RT-PCR, the HTBI primer set was used. TCRdb itself ran the multiplex PCR reads through MiXCR, one entry per CDR3 protein. The profile shows hundreds of thousands of distinct CDR3 sequences, less than 20% of them singletons.

This sequence originates from a woman aged 18-29 years with Graves' hyperthyroidism that later progressed to Graves' ophthalmopathy. Sequences were obtained from blood. This chain joins TRBV20-1 and TRBJ2-5; 9 bases are shared with TRBD1. CDR3 in amino acids: CSPRSQGAWETQYF. Here the CDR3 DNA reads TGCAGTCCAAGATCACAGGGGGCTTGGGAGACCCAGTACTTC.